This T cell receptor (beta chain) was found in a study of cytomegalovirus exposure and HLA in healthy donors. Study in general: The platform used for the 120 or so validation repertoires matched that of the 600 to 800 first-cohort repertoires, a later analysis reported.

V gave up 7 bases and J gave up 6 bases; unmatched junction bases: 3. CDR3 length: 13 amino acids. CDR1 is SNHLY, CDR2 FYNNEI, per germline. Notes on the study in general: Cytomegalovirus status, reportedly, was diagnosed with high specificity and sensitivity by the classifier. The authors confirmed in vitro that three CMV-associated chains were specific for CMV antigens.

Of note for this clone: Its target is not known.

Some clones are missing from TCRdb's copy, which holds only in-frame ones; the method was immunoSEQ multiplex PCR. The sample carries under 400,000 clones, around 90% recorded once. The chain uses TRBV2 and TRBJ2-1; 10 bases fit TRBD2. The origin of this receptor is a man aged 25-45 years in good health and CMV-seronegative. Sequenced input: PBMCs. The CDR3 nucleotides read TGTGCCAGCAAGCTAGCGGGGGTCAATGAGCAGTTCTTC. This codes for CASKLAGVNEQFF.